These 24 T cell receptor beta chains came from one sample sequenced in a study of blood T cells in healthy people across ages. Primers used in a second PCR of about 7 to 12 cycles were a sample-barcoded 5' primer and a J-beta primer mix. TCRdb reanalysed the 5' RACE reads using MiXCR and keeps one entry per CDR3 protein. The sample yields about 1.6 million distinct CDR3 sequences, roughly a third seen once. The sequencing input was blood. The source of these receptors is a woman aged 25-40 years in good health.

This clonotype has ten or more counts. The CDR3 nucleotides are TGTGCCAGCAGGACCGGGACTAGCGGTACCAATGAGCAGTTCTTC. Translation gives CASRTGTSGTNEQFF. The chain uses TRBV11-2 and TRBJ2-1; 11 bases map to TRBD2. The germline CDR1 and CDR2 sequences are SGHAT and FQNNGV. Losses at the gene ends were 6 bases for V and 6 bases for J; bases not matched to a gene: 7. The CDR3 consists of 15 residues.

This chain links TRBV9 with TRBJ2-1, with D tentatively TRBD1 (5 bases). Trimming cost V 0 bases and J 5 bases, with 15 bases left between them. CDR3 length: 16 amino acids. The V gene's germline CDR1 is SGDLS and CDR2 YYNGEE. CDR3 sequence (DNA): TGTGCCAGCAGCGTAGAGGGGCAGGTGTCCCACAATGAGCAGTTCTTC. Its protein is CASSVEGQVSHNEQFF.

This CDR3 is CASSTQRGPVYEQYF. The DNA of the CDR3 is TGTGCCAGCAGCACGCAGCGGGGGCCCGTCTACGAGCAGTACTTC. The rearrangement joins TRBV5-4 to TRBJ2-7; 8 bases agree with TRBD2. The CDR3 covers 15 residues. With 4 bases clipped from V and 3 bases from J, the junction kept 9 bases outside the gene matches. CDR1 is SGHNT, CDR2 YYREEE, per germline (reference sequence).

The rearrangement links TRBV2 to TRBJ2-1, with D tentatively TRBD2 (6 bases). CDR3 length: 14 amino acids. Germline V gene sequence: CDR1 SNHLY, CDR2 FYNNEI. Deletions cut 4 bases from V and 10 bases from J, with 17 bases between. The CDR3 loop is CASSGGTAGREQFF. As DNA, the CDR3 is TGTGCCAGCAGTGGCGGGACTGCGGGAAGGGAGCAGTTCTTC.

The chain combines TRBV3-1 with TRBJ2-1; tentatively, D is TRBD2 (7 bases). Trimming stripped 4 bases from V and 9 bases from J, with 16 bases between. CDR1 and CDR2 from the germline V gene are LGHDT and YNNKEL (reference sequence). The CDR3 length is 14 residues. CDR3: CASSLRGGGSEQFF. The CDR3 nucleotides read TGTGCCAGCAGCCTGAGGGGGGGTGGAAGTGAGCAGTTCTTC.

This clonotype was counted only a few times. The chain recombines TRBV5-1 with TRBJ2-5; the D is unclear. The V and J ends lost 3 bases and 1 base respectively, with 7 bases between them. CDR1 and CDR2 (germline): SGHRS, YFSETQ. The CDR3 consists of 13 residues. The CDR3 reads CASSYSVQETQYF. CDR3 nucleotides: TGCGCCAGCAGCTACAGTGTCCAAGAGACCCAGTACTTC.

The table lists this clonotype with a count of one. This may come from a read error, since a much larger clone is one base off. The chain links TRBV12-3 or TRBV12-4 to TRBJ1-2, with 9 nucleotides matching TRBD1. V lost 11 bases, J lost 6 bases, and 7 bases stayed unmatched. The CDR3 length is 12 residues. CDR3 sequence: CAPTGQGHGYTF. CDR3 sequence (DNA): TGTGCCCCTACGGGACAGGGCCATGGCTACACCTTC.

DNA for the CDR3: TGTGCCAGCAGTGCGATGAGGCAGAGCAATCAGCCCCAGCATTTT. It specifies CASSAMRQSNQPQHF. The chain has TRBV2 and TRBJ1-5; D call uncertain. Germline CDR1 and CDR2: SNHLY and FYNNEI. This CDR3 is built from 15 residues. Trimming left V 4 bases short and J 1 base short, with 11 bases between.

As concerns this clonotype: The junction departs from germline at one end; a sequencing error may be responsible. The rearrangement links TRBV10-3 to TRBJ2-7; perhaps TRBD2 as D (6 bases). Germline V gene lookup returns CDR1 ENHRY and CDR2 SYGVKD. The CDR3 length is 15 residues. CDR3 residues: CAIGGSRTNSYGQYF. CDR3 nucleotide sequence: TGTGCCATCGGGGGAAGTAGGACTAACTCCTACGGGCAGTACTTC.

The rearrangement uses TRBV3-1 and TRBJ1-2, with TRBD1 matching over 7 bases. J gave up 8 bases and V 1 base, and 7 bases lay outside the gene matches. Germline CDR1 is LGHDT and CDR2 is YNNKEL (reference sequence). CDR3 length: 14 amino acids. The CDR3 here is CASSQVEGATGYTF. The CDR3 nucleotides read TGTGCCAGCAGCCAAGTAGAGGGGGCGACGGGCTACACCTTC. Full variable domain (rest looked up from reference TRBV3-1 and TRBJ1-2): DTAVSQTPKYLVTQMGNDKSIKCEQNLGHDTMYWYKQDSKKFLKIMFSYNNKELIINETVPNRFSPKSPDKAHLNLHINSLELGDSAVYFCASSQVEGATGYTFGSGTRLTVV.

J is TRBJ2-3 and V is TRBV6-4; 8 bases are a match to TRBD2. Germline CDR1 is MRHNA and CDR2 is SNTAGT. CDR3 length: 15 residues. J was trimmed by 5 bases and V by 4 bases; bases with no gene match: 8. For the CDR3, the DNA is TGTGCCAGCAGTGTCTCGGGGGGGCCGGTAGATACGCAGTATTTT. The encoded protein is CASSVSGGPVDTQYF.

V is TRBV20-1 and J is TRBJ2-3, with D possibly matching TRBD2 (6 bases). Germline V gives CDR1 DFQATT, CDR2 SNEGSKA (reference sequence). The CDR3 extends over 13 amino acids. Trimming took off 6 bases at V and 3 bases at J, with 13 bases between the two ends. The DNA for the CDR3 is TGCAGTGCCAGCGCGGGGCAAACAGATACGCAGTATTTT. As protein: CSASAGQTDTQYF.

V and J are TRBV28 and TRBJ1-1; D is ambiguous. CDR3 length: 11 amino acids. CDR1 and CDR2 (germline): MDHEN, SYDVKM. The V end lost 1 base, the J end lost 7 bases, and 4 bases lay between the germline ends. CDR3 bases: TGTGCCAGCAGTTTATTCCGTGAAGCTTTCTTT. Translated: CASSLFREAFF.

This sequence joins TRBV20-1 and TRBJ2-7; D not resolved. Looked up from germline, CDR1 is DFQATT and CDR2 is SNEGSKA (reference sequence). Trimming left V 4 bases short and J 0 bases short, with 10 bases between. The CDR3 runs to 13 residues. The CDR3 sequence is CSAISPSSYEQYF. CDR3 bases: TGCAGTGCTATCAGTCCGTCCTCCTACGAGCAGTACTTC.

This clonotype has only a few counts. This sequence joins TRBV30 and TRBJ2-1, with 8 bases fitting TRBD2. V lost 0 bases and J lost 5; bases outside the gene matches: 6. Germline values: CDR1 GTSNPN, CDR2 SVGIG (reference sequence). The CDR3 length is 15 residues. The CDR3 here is CAWSVAGVGNNEQFF. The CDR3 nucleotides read TGTGCCTGGAGTGTAGCGGGAGTAGGGAACAATGAGCAGTTCTTC.

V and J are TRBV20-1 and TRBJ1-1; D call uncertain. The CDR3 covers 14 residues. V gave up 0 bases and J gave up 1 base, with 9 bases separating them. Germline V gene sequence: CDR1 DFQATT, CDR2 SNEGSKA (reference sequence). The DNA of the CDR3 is TGCAGTGCTAGAGATCTAGAGGGGAACACTGAAGCTTTCTTT. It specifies CSARDLEGNTEAFF.

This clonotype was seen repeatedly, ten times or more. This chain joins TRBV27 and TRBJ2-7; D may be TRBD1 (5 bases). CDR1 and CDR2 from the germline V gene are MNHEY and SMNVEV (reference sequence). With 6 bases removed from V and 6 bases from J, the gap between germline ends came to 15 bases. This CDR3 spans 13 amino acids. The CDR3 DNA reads TGTGCCAGCAGCCAAGTAGGGGTGGGCGAGCAGTACTTC. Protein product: CASSQVGVGEQYF.

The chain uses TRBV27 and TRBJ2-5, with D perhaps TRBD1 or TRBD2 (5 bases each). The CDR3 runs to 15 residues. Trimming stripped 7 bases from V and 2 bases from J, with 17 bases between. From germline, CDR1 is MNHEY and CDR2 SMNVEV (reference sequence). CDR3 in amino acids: CASKTFSGRQETQYF. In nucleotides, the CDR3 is TGTGCCAGCAAGACATTTTCGGGACGACAAGAGACCCAGTACTTC.

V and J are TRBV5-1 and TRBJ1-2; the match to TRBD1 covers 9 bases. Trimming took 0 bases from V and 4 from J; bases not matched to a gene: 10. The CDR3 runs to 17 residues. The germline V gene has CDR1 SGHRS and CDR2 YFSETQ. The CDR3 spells CASSLAGQGTLSYGYTF. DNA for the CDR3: TGCGCCAGCAGCTTGGCAGGACAGGGGACGTTGTCCTATGGCTACACCTTC.

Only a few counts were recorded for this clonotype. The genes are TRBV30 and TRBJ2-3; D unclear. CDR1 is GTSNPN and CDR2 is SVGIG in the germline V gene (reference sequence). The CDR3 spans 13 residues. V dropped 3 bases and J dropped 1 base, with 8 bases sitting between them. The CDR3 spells CAWRPGGTDTQYF. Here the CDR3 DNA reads TGTGCCTGGAGGCCTGGGGGCACAGATACGCAGTATTTT.

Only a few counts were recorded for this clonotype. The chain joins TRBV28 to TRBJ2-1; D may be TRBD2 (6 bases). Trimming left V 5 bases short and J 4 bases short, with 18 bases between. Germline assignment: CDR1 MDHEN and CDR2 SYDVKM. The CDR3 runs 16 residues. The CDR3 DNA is TGTGCCAGCAGTGATACCACCGGGACTTTTTACAATGAGCAGTTCTTC. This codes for CASSDTTGTFYNEQFF.

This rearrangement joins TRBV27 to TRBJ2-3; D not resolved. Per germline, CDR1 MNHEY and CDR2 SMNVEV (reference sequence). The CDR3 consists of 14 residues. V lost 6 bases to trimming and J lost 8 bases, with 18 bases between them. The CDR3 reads CASRPDTTRATQYF. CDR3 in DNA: TGTGCCAGCAGACCAGACACTACTCGGGCTACGCAGTATTTT.

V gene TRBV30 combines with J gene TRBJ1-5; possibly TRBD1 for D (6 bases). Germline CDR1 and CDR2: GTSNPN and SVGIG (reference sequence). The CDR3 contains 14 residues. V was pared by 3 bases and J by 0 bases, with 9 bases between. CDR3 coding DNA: TGTGCCTGGAGACAGGGAACTAGCAATCAGCCCCAGCATTTT. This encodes CAWRQGTSNQPQHF.

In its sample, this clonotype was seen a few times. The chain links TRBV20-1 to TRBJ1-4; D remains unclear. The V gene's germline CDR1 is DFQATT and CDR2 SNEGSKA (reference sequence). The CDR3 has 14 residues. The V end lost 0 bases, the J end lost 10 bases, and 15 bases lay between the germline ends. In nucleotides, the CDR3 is TGCAGTGCTAGAGATCGGTTGAGTGTGGGAAAACTGTTTTTT. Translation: CSARDRLSVGKLFF.